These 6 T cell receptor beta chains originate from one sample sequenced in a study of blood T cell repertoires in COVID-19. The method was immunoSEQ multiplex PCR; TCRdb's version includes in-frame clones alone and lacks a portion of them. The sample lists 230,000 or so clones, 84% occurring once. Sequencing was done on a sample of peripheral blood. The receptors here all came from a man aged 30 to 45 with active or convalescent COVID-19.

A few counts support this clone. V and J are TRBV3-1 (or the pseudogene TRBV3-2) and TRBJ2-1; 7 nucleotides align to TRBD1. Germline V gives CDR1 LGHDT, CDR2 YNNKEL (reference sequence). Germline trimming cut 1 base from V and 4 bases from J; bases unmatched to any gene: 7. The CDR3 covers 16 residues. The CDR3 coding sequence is TGTGCCAGCAGCCAAGGGGAAGGGACAGAATACAATGAGCAGTTCTTC. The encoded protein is CASSQGEGTEYNEQFF.

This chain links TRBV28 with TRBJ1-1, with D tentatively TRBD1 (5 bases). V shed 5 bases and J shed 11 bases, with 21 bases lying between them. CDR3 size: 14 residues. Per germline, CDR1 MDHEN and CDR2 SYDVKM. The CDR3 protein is CASSPTDSMDMAFF. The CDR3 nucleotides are TGTGCCAGCAGTCCCACTGACAGTATGGATATGGCTTTCTTT.

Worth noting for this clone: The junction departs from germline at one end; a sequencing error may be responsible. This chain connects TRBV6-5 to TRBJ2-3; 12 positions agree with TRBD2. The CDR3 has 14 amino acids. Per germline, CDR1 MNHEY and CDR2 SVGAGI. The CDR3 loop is CASTFQSLAGGQFF. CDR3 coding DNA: TGTGCCAGCACCTTCCAGTCTCTAGCGGGGGGGCAGTTTTTT.

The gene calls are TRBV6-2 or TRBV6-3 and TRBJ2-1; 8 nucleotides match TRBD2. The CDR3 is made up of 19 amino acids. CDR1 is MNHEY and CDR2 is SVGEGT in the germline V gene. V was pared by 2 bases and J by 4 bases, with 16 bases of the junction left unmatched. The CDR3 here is CASSYRGARRLAGYNEQFF. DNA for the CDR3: TGTGCCAGCAGTTACCGAGGGGCCCGGAGGCTAGCGGGTTACAATGAGCAGTTCTTC.

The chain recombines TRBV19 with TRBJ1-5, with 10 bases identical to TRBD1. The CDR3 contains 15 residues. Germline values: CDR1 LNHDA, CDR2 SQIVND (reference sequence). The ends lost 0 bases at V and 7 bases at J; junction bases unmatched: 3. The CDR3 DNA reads TGTGCCAGTAGTATAGATCGGACAGGGGGACAGCCCCAGCATTTT. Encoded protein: CASSIDRTGGQPQHF.

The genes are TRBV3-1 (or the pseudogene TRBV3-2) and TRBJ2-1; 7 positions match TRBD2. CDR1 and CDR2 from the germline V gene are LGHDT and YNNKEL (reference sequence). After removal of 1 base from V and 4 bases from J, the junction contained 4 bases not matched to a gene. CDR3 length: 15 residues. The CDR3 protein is CASSQVLAEYNEQFF. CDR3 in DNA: TGTGCCAGCAGCCAAGTTCTAGCGGAGTACAATGAGCAGTTCTTC.